This TCR beta chain was documented in a study of blood T cell repertoires in COVID-19. Overall study context: COVID-19 samples collected from the United States, Italy and Spain covered acute and convalescent phases. Sample material is recorded as cDNA or gDNA derived from T cells, B-cell-depleted T cells, or PBMCs.

Original methodology: Reference gene primer amplification gave estimated nucleated cell counts. Generated by immunoSEQ multiplex PCR, the TCRdb table keeps only in-frame clones and is missing some. For V, J and clone size, that table is used; D and trimming come from the DNA. The data hold 65,000 or so clones, with around 90% observed a single time. Unmatched junction bases numbered 13, after V lost 2 bases and J lost 12 bases. There are 14 residues in the CDR3. Germline CDR1 and CDR2: MDHEN and SYDVKM. The sequence came from a human donor with acute or convalescent COVID-19. The donor label of this sample is uncertain. The chain is built from TRBV28 and TRBJ2-7; 7 bases line up with TRBD1. Sequencing was performed on peripheral blood. The DNA of the CDR3 is TGTGCCAGCAGTTTAACCACCTTGACAGGGCAGTGGTACGTC. Its protein product is CASSLTTLTGQWYV.